Listed here are 18 T cell receptor beta chains from one sample, sequenced in a study of naive and memory T cell subsets. Both TRBC1 and TRBC2 were covered by a beta constant-region primer of two equimolar oligonucleotides. One entry per CDR3 protein results from TCRdb running MiXCR on the UMI-ligation and nested PCR reads. Of about 85,000 distinct CDR3 sequences in the sample, around 14% were seen once. Input material: central memory CD4+ T cells from blood. These receptor sequences come from a human donor in good health.

This clonotype was picked up a small number of times. The J gene is TRBJ1-5, the V gene TRBV12-3 or TRBV12-4, with 8 bases fitting TRBD1. With 8 bases clipped from V and 1 base from J, the junction kept 7 bases outside the gene matches. The CDR3 runs to 15 residues. The CDR3, as DNA: TGTGCCAGCCGGAAGACAGGGGAGAGCAATCAGCCCCAGCATTTT. Its translation is CASRKTGESNQPQHF.

This clonotype was picked up many times. The rearrangement links TRBV11-2 to TRBJ2-5; D may correspond to TRBD1 or TRBD2 (5 bases each). V lost 0 bases and J lost 0, with 8 bases in between. Germline V gene data show CDR1 as SGHAT and CDR2 as FQNNGV. There are 15 residues in the CDR3. In DNA, the CDR3 is TGTGCCAGCAGCTTAGAGGGACGGAACCAAGAGACCCAGTACTTC. Translating gives CASSLEGRNQETQYF.

This clonotype was picked up a small number of times. CDR3 DNA: TGTGCCACCAAGACCGGGAACTCTGGAAACACCATATATTTT. Its protein is CATKTGNSGNTIYF. The chain recombines TRBV6-5 with TRBJ1-3; D unresolved. This CDR3 is built from 14 residues. The ends were cut back, 10 bases at V and 0 bases at J, with 13 bases in the middle. CDR1 is MNHEY, CDR2 SVGAGI, per germline.

This clonotype has more than one count but fewer than ten. The chain recombines TRBV12-3 or TRBV12-4 with TRBJ2-5; D may be TRBD2 (5 bases). The CDR3 runs 14 residues. V was pared by 5 bases and J by 0 bases, with 10 bases between. CDR3 bases: TGTGCCAGCAGTCGACCGAGGGACCAAGAGACCCAGTACTTC. Protein: CASSRPRDQETQYF.

Notes on this clonotype: This may be a read error, as it is one base from a much larger clone. The chain combines TRBV30 with TRBJ2-1; D is undetermined. Per germline, CDR1 GTSNPN and CDR2 SVGIG (reference sequence). Trimming removed 1 base from V and 7 bases from J, with 5 bases in between. CDR3 length: 11 residues. The CDR3 coding sequence is TGTGCCTGGAGTGGAATGAATGAGCAGTTCTTC. It specifies CAWSGMNEQFF. Complete variable domain (other parts from reference TRBV30 and TRBJ2-1): SQTIHQWPATLVQPVGSPLSLECTVEGTSNPNLYWYRQAAGRGLQLLFYSVGIGQISSEVPQNLSASRPQDRQFILSSKKLLLSDSGFYLCAWSGMNEQFFGPGTRLTVL.

The chain has TRBV5-5 and TRBJ1-1; the D is unclear. CDR3 length equals 12 residues. Germline loops: CDR1 SGHKS, CDR2 YYEKEE (reference sequence). Trimming stripped 4 bases from V and 3 bases from J, with 7 bases between. The CDR3 protein is CASSPMDTEAFF. The CDR3 nucleotides are TGTGCCAGCAGCCCTATGGACACTGAAGCTTTCTTT.

This clonotype turned up a few times. The J gene is TRBJ2-3, the V gene TRBV12-3 or TRBV12-4; D is undetermined. CDR3 length: 16 residues. V gave up 3 bases and J gave up 2 bases, with 15 bases separating them. The CDR3 DNA reads TGTGCCAGCAGTTTTGTTGCTTACCTCACCACAGATACGCAGTATTTT. Translation: CASSFVAYLTTDTQYF.

This clonotype was picked up a small number of times. V is TRBV5-4 and J is TRBJ2-2; D uncertain. The CDR3 has 16 amino acids. Between the trimmed V and J ends, which lost 0 bases and 1 base, there was a span of 10 bases. Germline CDR1 SGHNT, CDR2 YYREEE (reference sequence). This chain's CDR3 is CASSLVSQRNTGELFF. Written as DNA, the CDR3 is TGTGCCAGCAGCTTGGTGAGTCAGCGGAACACCGGGGAGCTGTTTTTT.

This clonotype was seen more than once but under ten times. V gene TRBV4-1 combines with J gene TRBJ2-4; possibly TRBD1 for D (5 bases). Trimming cost V 2 bases and J 0 bases, with 14 bases left between them. Germline V gives CDR1 MGHRA, CDR2 YSYEKL. The CDR3 spans 17 residues. The CDR3 DNA follows: TGCGCCAGCAGCCAACCGACAGAAAGTTTAGCCAAAAACATTCAGTACTTC. It yields the protein CASSQPTESLAKNIQYF.

The chain uses TRBV6-5 and TRBJ2-7; tentatively, D is TRBD2 (6 bases). The CDR3 consists of 13 residues. Trimming took 8 bases from V and 3 from J, leaving 14 bases between them. Germline CDR1 MNHEY, CDR2 SVGAGI. CDR3 bases: TGTGCCAGCGGTGGCGGGACCCTCTACGAGCAGTACTTC. This sequence encodes CASGGGTLYEQYF.

CDR3 sequence reads: CASSSRSGLLSYEQYF. As DNA, the CDR3 is TGTGCCAGCAGCTCCCGTTCAGGCCTCCTTTCCTACGAGCAGTACTTC. V usage is TRBV11-2 and J usage is TRBJ2-7; D gene ambiguous. Germline CDR1 and CDR2: SGHAT and FQNNGV. The CDR3 is made up of 16 amino acids. V was pared by 4 bases and J by 1 base, with 17 bases between.

This clonotype was seen more than once but under ten times. The chain uses TRBV6-1 and TRBJ1-2; a weak D match, TRBD1 (5 bases). The V end lost 0 bases, the J end lost 8 bases, and 13 bases lay between the germline ends. Germline CDR1 and CDR2: MNHNS and SASEGT. The CDR3 sequence is 14 residues long. The CDR3 spells CASSEAQRGQGYTF. The CDR3 bases are TGTGCCAGCAGTGAAGCGCAGAGAGGACAAGGCTACACCTTC.

This clonotype was seen ten or more times. CDR3 protein: CSANKGLHASDTQYF. In DNA, the CDR3 is TGCAGTGCAAACAAGGGACTACATGCTTCAGATACGCAGTATTTT. The chain uses TRBV20-1 and TRBJ2-3; 7 nucleotides align to TRBD2. With V trimmed by 6 bases and J by 4 bases, 13 bases remained unmatched. CDR1 is DFQATT and CDR2 is SNEGSKA in the germline V gene (reference sequence). The CDR3 has 15 residues.

The chain is built from TRBV4-1 and TRBJ1-4; 9 positions match TRBD1. In germline, CDR1 is MGHRA, CDR2 YSYEKL. With V trimmed by 4 bases and J by 3 bases, 3 bases remained unmatched. CDR3 length equals 15 residues. The CDR3 here is CASSPRDRANEKLFF. CDR3 in DNA: TGCGCCAGCAGCCCCCGGGACAGGGCTAATGAAAAACTGTTTTTT.

A few counts support this clonotype. This rearrangement joins TRBV3-1 to TRBJ2-3; D possibly corresponds to TRBD2 (5 bases). CDR3 length: 13 residues. V dropped 7 bases and J dropped 0 bases, with 8 bases sitting between them. CDR1 LGHDT and CDR2 YNNKEL come from the germline V gene (reference sequence). The CDR3 DNA is TGTGCCAGCATCGGCGGGAGCACAGATACGCAGTATTTT. Translating gives CASIGGSTDTQYF.

The chain links TRBV15 to TRBJ2-3, with TRBD2 matching 11 bases. The CDR3 has 16 residues. The trim removed 3 bases at V and 6 bases at J, leaving 8 bases unmatched. The germline V gene encodes CDR1 LNHNV and CDR2 YYDKDF (reference sequence). CDR3: CATSRDSGRASDTQYF. In DNA, the CDR3 is TGTGCCACCAGCAGGGATAGCGGGAGGGCCAGCGATACGCAGTATTTT.

This clonotype showed up just a few times. The V gene is TRBV30, the J gene TRBJ2-3; 13 nucleotides align to TRBD2. The CDR3 covers 15 residues. J gave up 3 bases and V 5 bases, and 5 bases lay outside the gene matches. The germline gives CDR1 GTSNPN, CDR2 SVGIG (reference sequence). The CDR3 here is CAWSTTSGRTDTQYF. DNA for the CDR3: TGTGCCTGGTCAACGACTAGCGGGAGGACAGATACGCAGTATTTT.

V is TRBV6-1 and J is TRBJ1-2; D is undetermined. Trimming shortened V by 8 bases and J by 1 base, and 11 bases separated the two germline ends. Germline CDR1 and CDR2: MNHNS and SASEGT. The CDR3 sequence is 13 residues long. CDR3 in DNA: TGTGCCAGCTCCGTTCAGAATAACTATGGCTACACCTTC. Translating it yields CASSVQNNYGYTF.